These 8 T cell receptor beta chains originate from one sample sequenced in a study of PD-1 blockade in classical Hodgkin lymphoma (TCRdb year 2020). Library method: the immunoSEQ multiplex PCR assay. Drawn from immuneACCESS, this table holds only the in-frame rearrangements with V and J called that TCRdb kept. Clones are partly lost; checked studies trace under half to an unresolved V gene and leave the rest unexplained. The sample records around 40,000 clones, about 77% of which are singletons. Jointly, the top ten make up about an eighth of the sample. Read against the paper, the sample's time point label means: cycle 1 day 1 (C1D1), immediately before nivolumab initiation. All trial patients had relapsed after autologous stem cell transplantation, with cohorts A, B and C differing in prior brentuximab vedotin exposure. Sequencing was performed on peripheral blood mononuclear cells (PBMCs), taken at baseline. The receptors originated from a human donor with classical Hodgkin lymphoma.

The CDR3 nucleotides read TGTGCAAGTCGCTCGACGATGGCGCGGGGTGGCACAGATACGCAGTATTTT. Translation: CASRSTMARGGTDTQYF. The rearrangement joins TRBV12-2 to TRBJ2-3; the table's D call, TRBD2, was not checked against the DNA. TRBV12-2 is a listed pseudogene. The CDR3 extends over 17 amino acids.

The chain has TRBV10-3 and TRBJ2-2; D possibly corresponds to TRBD1 (6 bases). Germline values: CDR1 ENHRY, CDR2 SYGVKD. This CDR3 comprises 14 residues. Trimming shortened V by 5 bases and J by 1 base, and 8 bases separated the two germline ends. The CDR3: CAISPDRNTGELFF. The DNA of the CDR3 is TGTGCCATCAGTCCGGACAGGAACACCGGGGAGCTGTTTTTT.

CDR3: CASSQDTQGHNNEKLFF. The CDR3 DNA follows: TGTGCCAGCAGCCAAGATACGCAGGGGCATAATAATGAAAAACTGTTTTTT. V gene TRBV4-2 combines with J gene TRBJ1-4; TRBD1 is a possible D gene (6 bases). Germline CDR1 is LGHNA and CDR2 is YNFKEQ. Trimming stripped 0 bases from V and 4 bases from J, with 15 bases between. This CDR3 has 17 amino acids.

The rearrangement uses TRBV6-1 and TRBJ2-5, with D maybe TRBD2 (6 bases). CDR3 length equals 13 residues. CDR1 and CDR2 (germline): MNHNS, SASEGT. The germline V and J ends were trimmed by 6 bases and 2 bases, with 10 bases remaining between them. The CDR3 DNA reads as TGTGCCAGCAGCTGGGACTTTCAAGAGACCCAGTACTTC. It translates to CASSWDFQETQYF.

The chain recombines TRBV5-3 with TRBJ2-7; the D gene is possibly TRBD1 (6 bases). TRBV5-3 is sorted into the ORF group, with uncertain function. V gave up 1 base and J gave up 7 bases, with 21 bases separating them. The CDR3 is 16 amino acids. The CDR3 spells CARSLQGQARAREQYF. The CDR3 region has the DNA TGTGCCAGAAGCTTGCAGGGACAAGCCCGGGCACGGGAGCAGTACTTC.

This chain uses TRBV18 with TRBJ1-2; TRBD1 matches at 8 bases. This CDR3 is 16 amino acids long. V trimming: 3 bases; J trimming: 8 bases; junction bases outside the gene matches: 14. Germline V gene sequence: CDR1 KGHSH, CDR2 LQKENI. The CDR3 region has the DNA TGTGCCAGCTCACCGCAGACTAATCAGGGGGCGCAGGGCTACACCTTC. Amino acids: CASSPQTNQGAQGYTF.

The rearrangement joins TRBV6-5 to TRBJ1-1; unclear D gene. Trimming took 2 bases from V and 1 from J, leaving 5 bases between them. The CDR3 runs 13 residues. Germline CDR1 reads MNHEY; CDR2 reads SVGAGI. The CDR3 spells CASSYGQNTEAFF. The CDR3 DNA follows: TGTGCCAGCAGTTACGGGCAGAACACTGAAGCTTTCTTT.

V and J are TRBV19 and TRBJ2-7, with 10 bases lining up with TRBD1. Germline-derived CDR1 and CDR2 are LNHDA and SQIVND (reference sequence). CDR3 length: 15 residues. The V gene end was trimmed by 5 bases and the J gene end by 2 bases; junction bases not matched to a gene: 6. In nucleotides, the CDR3 is TGTGCCAGTAGTCCCGGGACAGGGGCACCCTACGAGCAGTACTTC. Translated, it gives CASSPGTGAPYEQYF. The entire variable domain, with the rest obtained from reference TRBV19 and TRBJ2-7, is as follows: DGGITQSPKYLFRKEGQNVTLSCEQNLNHDAMYWYRQDPGQGLRLIYYSQIVNDFQKGDIAEGYSVSREKKESFPLTVTSAQKNPTAFYLCASSPGTGAPYEQYFGPGTRLTVT.